Listed here are 9 T cell receptor beta chains from one sample, sequenced in a study of glioma-infiltrating T cells. Amplification of TCR alpha and beta CDR3 regions from RNA used iRepertoire nested multiplex PCR. TCRdb re-called the multiplex PCR reads through MiXCR, storing one row per CDR3 protein. The sample holds some 150,000 distinct CDR3 sequences; about two fifths are singletons and the top ten take about a fifth. The sample taken for sequencing was glioma tissue, nonneoplastic brain tissue, or PBMCs (not recorded which). Source of these receptors: a human donor with low-grade glioma or glioblastoma, undergoing nonglioma brain surgery, or in good health (not recorded which).

This rearrangement joins TRBV4-2 to TRBJ2-7, with a weak D call TRBD2 (6 bases). V dropped 4 bases and J dropped 5 bases, with 15 bases sitting between them. The germline V gene has CDR1 LGHNA and CDR2 YNFKEQ. This CDR3 has 14 residues. Here the CDR3 DNA reads TGTGCCAGCAGCCTTCAGGGACTTCTAGACGAGCAGTACTTC. Amino acid sequence: CASSLQGLLDEQYF.

This clonotype is a singleton in its sample. The chain joins TRBV20-1 to TRBJ2-7, with 10 nucleotides matching TRBD1. Germline lookup yields CDR1 DFQATT and CDR2 SNEGSKA (reference sequence). This CDR3 region has 15 residues. V trimming: 3 bases; J trimming: 0 bases; junction bases outside the gene matches: 5. The CDR3 here is CSARPDRGPSYEQYF. In DNA, the CDR3 is TGCAGTGCTAGGCCCGACAGGGGGCCCTCCTACGAGCAGTACTTC.

The table lists this clonotype with a few counts. The chain employs TRBV6-1 and TRBJ1-1; unclear D gene. Trimming removed 8 bases from V and 6 bases from J, with 16 bases in between. CDR1 and CDR2 from the germline V gene are MNHNS and SASEGT. The CDR3 has 13 amino acids. CDR3 coding DNA: TGTGCCAGCTCCTCCCGCTCTGCCCCTGAAGCTTTCTTT. Residues: CASSSRSAPEAFF.

A few counts support this clonotype. This sequence joins TRBV6-6 and TRBJ2-5; perhaps TRBD1 as D (7 bases). CDR3 length: 15 amino acids. Germline values: CDR1 MNHNY, CDR2 SVGAGI (reference sequence). V dropped 0 bases and J dropped 4 bases, with 12 bases sitting between them. The CDR3 DNA reads as TGTGCCAGCAGTTACTCCACAGGGGAGGCAGAGACCCAGTACTTC. Encoded protein: CASSYSTGEAETQYF.

The chain is built from TRBV6-2 or TRBV6-3 and TRBJ2-1, with 13 bases aligning to TRBD2. CDR3 length: 18 residues. Germline CDR1 MNHEY, CDR2 SVGEGT. J gave up 8 bases and V 3 bases, and 13 bases lay outside the gene matches. The CDR3 region has the DNA TGTGCCAGCAGTTATGGATCGGGACTAGCGGGACGGGCGGATGAGCAGTTCTTC. Encoded protein: CASSYGSGLAGRADEQFF.

The chain is built from TRBV10-3 and TRBJ2-7; TRBD1 agrees at 8 bases. V lost 5 bases and J lost 5; bases outside the gene matches: 8. CDR1 ENHRY and CDR2 SYGVKD come from the germline V gene. The CDR3 sequence is 14 residues long. CDR3 loop: CAISYFAGGNEQYF. The CDR3 region has the DNA TGTGCCATCAGTTACTTCGCAGGGGGCAACGAGCAGTACTTC.

The V and J genes are TRBV6-2 or TRBV6-3 and TRBJ2-1; 8 bases line up with TRBD2. The junction had 6 bases not matched to a gene; V was cut back by 3 bases and J by 2 bases. The CDR3 extends over 16 amino acids. CDR1 MNHEY and CDR2 SVGEGT come from the germline V gene. CDR3 DNA: TGTGCCAGCAGTTATGGGCTAGCGGGTCCCTACAATGAGCAGTTCTTC. Its protein is CASSYGLAGPYNEQFF.

This rearrangement joins TRBV4-3 to TRBJ1-5, with a weak D call TRBD1 (5 bases). CDR3 length: 16 amino acids. The V and J ends lost 2 bases and 6 bases respectively, with 17 bases between them. The V gene's germline CDR1 is LGHNA and CDR2 YSLEER. DNA of the CDR3: TGCGCCAGCAGCCAATCGGGGGGGAAGGCTAGTCAGCCCCAGCATTTT. Encoded protein: CASSQSGGKASQPQHF.

This clonotype was observed at least ten times. The CDR3 region has the DNA TGCAGTGCTAGTCCCGGACAGCCTAACTACAATGAGCAGTTCTTC. Its translation is CSASPGQPNYNEQFF. This chain uses TRBV20-1 with TRBJ2-1; D may be TRBD1 (6 bases). The V gene's germline CDR1 is DFQATT and CDR2 SNEGSKA (reference sequence). The CDR3 loop spans 15 amino acids. V gave up 3 bases and J gave up 3 bases, with 15 bases separating them.